This T cell receptor beta chain was identified in a study of type 1 and type 2 diabetes patients. Whole-study results and caveats: Unmatched age and gender across groups might bias interpretation.

This clonotype was seen at least ten times. Its antigen is currently unknown. Trimming cost V 3 bases and J 3 bases; bases outside gene matches: 5. This CDR3 spans 13 amino acids. Germline V gene sequence: CDR1 GTSNPN, CDR2 SVGIG (reference sequence). Genomic DNA was the PCR template. Multiplex PCR with 30 forward and 13 reverse primers amplified the TCR beta CDR3. Via MiXCR, TCRdb re-called the multiplex PCR reads, giving one row per CDR3 protein. The sample lists approximately 260,000 distinct CDR3 sequences, around 47% seen once, with roughly an eighth in the top ten. The chain links TRBV30 to TRBJ2-7, with 7 bases fitting TRBD1. This TCR was sampled from a young man with type 2 diabetes. Specimen: peripheral blood mononuclear cells (PBMCs). This CDR3 reads CAWSVGQDYEQYF. CDR3 DNA sequence: TGTGCCTGGAGCGTAGGACAGGACTACGAGCAGTACTTC.